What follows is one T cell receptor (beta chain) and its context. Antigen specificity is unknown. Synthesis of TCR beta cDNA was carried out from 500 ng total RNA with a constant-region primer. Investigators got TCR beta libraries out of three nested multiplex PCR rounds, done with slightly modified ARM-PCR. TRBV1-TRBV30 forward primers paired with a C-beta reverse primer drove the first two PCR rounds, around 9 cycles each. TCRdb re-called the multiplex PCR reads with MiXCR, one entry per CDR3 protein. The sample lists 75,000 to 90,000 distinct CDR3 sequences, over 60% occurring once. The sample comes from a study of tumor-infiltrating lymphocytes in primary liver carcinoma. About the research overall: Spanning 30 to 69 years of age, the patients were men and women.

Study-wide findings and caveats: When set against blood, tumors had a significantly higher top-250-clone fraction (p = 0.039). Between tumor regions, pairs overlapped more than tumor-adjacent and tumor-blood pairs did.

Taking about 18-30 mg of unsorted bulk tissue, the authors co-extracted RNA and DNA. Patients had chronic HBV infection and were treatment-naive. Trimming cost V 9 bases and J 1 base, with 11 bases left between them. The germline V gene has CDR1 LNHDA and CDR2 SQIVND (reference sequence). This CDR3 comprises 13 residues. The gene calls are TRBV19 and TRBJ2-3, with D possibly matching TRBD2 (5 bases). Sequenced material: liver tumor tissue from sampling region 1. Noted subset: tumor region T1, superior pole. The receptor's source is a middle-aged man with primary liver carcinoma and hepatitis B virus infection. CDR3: CASKDSRTDTQYF. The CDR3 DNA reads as TGTGCCAGCAAGGACTCTCGCACAGATACGCAGTATTTT. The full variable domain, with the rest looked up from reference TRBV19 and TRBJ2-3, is DGGITQSPKYLFRKEGQNVTLSCEQNLNHDAMYWYRQDPGQGLRLIYYSQIVNDFQKGDIAEGYSVSREKKESFPLTVTSAQKNPTAFYLCASKDSRTDTQYFGPGTRLTVL.